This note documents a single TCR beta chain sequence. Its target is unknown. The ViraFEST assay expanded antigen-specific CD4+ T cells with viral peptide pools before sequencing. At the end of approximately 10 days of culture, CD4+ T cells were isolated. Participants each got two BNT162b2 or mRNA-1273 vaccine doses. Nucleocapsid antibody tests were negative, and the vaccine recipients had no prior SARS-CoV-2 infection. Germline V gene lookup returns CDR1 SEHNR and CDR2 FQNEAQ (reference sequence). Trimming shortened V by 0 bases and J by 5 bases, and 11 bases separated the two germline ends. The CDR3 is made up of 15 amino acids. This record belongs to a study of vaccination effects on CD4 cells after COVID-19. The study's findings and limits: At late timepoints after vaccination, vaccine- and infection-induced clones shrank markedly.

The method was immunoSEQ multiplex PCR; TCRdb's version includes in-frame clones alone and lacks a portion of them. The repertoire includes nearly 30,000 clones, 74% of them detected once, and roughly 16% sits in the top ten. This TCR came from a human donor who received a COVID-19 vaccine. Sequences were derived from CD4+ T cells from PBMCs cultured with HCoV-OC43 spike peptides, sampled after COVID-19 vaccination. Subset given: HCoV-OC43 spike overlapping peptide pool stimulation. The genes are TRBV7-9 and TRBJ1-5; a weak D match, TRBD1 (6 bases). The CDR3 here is CASSLAAGVDQPQHF. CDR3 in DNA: TGTGCCAGCAGCTTAGCGGCAGGGGTCGATCAGCCCCAGCATTTT.